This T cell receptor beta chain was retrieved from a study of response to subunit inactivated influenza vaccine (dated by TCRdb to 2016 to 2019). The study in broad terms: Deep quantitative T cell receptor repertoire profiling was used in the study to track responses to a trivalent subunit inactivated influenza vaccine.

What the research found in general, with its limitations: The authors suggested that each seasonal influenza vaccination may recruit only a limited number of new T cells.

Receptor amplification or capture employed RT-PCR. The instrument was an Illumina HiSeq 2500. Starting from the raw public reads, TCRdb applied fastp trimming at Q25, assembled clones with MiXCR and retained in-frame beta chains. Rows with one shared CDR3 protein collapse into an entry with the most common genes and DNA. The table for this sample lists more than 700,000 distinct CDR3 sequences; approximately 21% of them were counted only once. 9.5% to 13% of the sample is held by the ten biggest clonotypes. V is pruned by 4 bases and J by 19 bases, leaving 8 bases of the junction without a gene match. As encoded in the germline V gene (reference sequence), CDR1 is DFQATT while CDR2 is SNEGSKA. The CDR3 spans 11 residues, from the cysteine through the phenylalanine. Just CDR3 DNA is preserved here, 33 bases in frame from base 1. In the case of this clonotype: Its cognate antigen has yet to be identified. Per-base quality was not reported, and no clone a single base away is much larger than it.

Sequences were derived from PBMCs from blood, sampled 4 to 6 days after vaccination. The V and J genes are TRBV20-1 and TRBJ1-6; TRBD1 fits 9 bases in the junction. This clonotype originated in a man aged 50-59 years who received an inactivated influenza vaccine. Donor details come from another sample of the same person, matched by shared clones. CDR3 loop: CSATWWGTGHF. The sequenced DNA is TGCAGTGCTACCTGGTGGGGGACAGGGCACTTT.